This is a list of T cell receptor beta chains from one sample in a study of blood T cell repertoires in COVID-19. Profiled with immunoSEQ multiplex PCR; TCRdb holds only in-frame clones, not every one. The table records approximately 260,000 clones, approximately 80% of them present only once. Sequenced material: peripheral blood. Receptor source: a human donor in a cohort sampled during active COVID-19. CDR3s leave out the opening cysteine and the closing phenylalanine or tryptophan. Expanded clones are given a class, and other clones once, few, many or no size at all.

TRBJ2-1,TRBV28,14,-,ASSFGGQGVGNEQF
TRBJ2-2,TRBV5-1,11,-,ASSLVQPGELF
TRBJ2-1,TRBV19,12,-,ASRDRGPYNEQF
TRBJ1-2,TRBV28,13,-,ASSFRGRGVAGYT
TRBJ1-2,TRBV7-2,13,-,ASSTMGQGMTGYT
TRBJ1-2,TRBV7-9,12,-,ASSLRSGGDGYT
TRBJ2-1,TRBV6-6,12,-,ASSWELWYNEQF
TRBJ2-7,TRBV5-5,9,-,ASSNENRWY
TRBJ2-5,TRBV10-2,13,-,ASSVRLAGTETQY
TRBJ2-3,TRBV7-2,15,-,ASSLGGTSAGTDTQY
TRBJ1-2,TRBV28,15,-,ASRTRDRVGELYGYT
TRBJ2-3,TRBV27,14,few,ASSFKVGGGTDTQY
TRBJ2-3,TRBV5-1,14,-,ASSLDGTGTADTQY
TRBJ2-7,TRBV5-4,13,-,ASSLDPDSYLREY
TRBJ1-5,TRBV28,13,-,ASRNRGSSNQPQH
TRBJ1-2,TRBV7-3,11,-,ASSFDGGYGYT
TRBJ1-1,TRBV7-3,11,-,ASSSVPNTEAF
TRBJ1-1,TRBV6-4,13,-,ANHRYRGPYTEAF
TRBJ2-1,TRBV10-2,12,-,ASIKGLPYNEQF
TRBJ1-4,TRBV13,13,-,ASSLEGTANEKLF
TRBJ1-1,TRBV5-5,10,once,ASSSIITEAF
TRBJ2-5,TRBV7-9,12,once,AIEGAAGRETQY
TRBJ2-5,TRBV28,12,-,ASKVAGEEETQY
TRBJ1-3,TRBV5-1,12,once,ASSSGGTGNTIY
TRBJ2-1,TRBV5-8,12,-,ASSTRQGEGEQF
TRBJ2-1,TRBV9,15,-,ASSPRLAASSYNEQF
TRBJ1-1,TRBV18,13,once,ASSPPRGPNTEAF
TRBJ2-1,TRBV6-2/TRBV6-3,10,-,ASSRYYNEQF
TRBJ1-1,TRBV4-3,12,once,ASSQAGGVTEAF
TRBJ2-5,TRBV9,13,-,ASNRGGQGQETQY
TRBJ2-2,TRBV19,13,once,ASSIVRAGTGELF
TRBJ2-2,TRBV19,10,-,ASSPRAGELF